This T cell receptor beta chain comes out of a study of OX40 agonist ivuxolimab in advanced cancers. Study-wide results and caveats: Clonal expansion from baseline to week 6 occurred in both CD4+ and CD8+ T cells.

This CDR3 is 16 amino acids long. CDR1 and CDR2 (germline): KGHSH, LQKENI. V gave up 3 bases and J gave up 0 bases, with 15 bases separating them. With regard to this clone: Its antigen remains unknown.

Sequenced by immunoSEQ multiplex PCR; TCRdb stores in-frame clones only, minus some. This table has 20,000 to 30,000 clones, roughly 88% appearing once. This clonotype was sampled from an adult with an advanced solid tumor such as melanoma, head and neck, liver or kidney cancer. V is TRBV18 and J is TRBJ2-7; tentatively, D is TRBD2 (5 bases). This specimen was CD4+ or CD8+ T cells sorted from blood, taken in a trial of the OX40 agonist ivuxolimab. The CDR3 sequence: CASSPPGSGSSYEQYF. CDR3 bases: TGTGCCAGCTCACCCCCGGGGAGCGGCAGCTCCTACGAGCAGTACTTC.